This TCR beta chain derives from a study of T cell responses to AZD1222 COVID-19 vaccine. On this clone: As yet, its antigen is unknown.

General study points: Repertoires were obtained solely post-peak T cell response. AZD1222 recipients seropositive at baseline numbered only five or six. Once two AZD1222 doses were given, Spike-specific TCR breadth and depth went up.

Only in-frame clones appear in the TCRdb table, and some are missing; sequencing was by immunoSEQ multiplex PCR. The profile covers 90,000 to 130,000 clones, with about 87% appearing a single time and around 1.6% taken by the ten largest. The TCR sequence derives from an adult in good health. The material was peripheral blood, obtained on day 0 of AZD1222 vaccination.

This chain's CDR3 is CASSDPPGFEKLFF. CDR3 DNA sequence: TGTGCCAGCAGCGACCCCCCAGGGTTCGAAAAACTGTTTTTT. J is TRBJ1-4 and V is TRBV27, with D tentatively TRBD1 (5 bases). This CDR3 is built from 14 residues. The ends were cut back, 6 bases at V and 8 bases at J, with 16 bases in the middle. In germline, CDR1 is MNHEY, CDR2 SMNVEV (reference sequence).